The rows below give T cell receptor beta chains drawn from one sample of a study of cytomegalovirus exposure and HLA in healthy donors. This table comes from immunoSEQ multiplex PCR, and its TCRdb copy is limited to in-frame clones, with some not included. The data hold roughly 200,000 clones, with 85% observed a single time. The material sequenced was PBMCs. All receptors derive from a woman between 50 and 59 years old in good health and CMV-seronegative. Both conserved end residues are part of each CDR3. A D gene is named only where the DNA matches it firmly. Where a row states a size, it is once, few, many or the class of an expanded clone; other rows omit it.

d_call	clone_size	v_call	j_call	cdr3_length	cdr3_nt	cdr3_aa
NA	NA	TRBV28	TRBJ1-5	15	TGTGCCAGCAGTTTATATACAGGCCCAAATCAGCCCCAGCATTTT	CASSLYTGPNQPQHF
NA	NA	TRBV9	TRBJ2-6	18	TGTGCCAGCAGCGTAACAGGCGTCCTTCAGTCTGGGGCCAACGTCCTGACTTTC	CASSVTGVLQSGANVLTF
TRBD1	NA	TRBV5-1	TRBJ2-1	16	TGCGCCAGCAGCCCTCGGGGTGGGACAGGGTTTAATGAGCAGTTCTTC	CASSPRGGTGFNEQFF
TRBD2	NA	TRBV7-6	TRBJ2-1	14	TGTGCCAGCAGCCGGACTAGCGGGAGTAATGAGCAGTTCTTC	CASSRTSGSNEQFF
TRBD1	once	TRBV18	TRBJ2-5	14	TGTGCCAGCTCAGAGGGACAGCTCCAAGAGACCCAGTACTTC	CASSEGQLQETQYF
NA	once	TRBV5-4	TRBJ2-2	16	TGTGCCAGCAGCTTGTCTAGGGGAGGTGACACCGGGGAGCTGTTTTTT	CASSLSRGGDTGELFF
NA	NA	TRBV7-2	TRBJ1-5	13	TGTGCCAGCAGCATCGACAGGCGGCGTGCCCAGCATTTT	CASSIDRRRAQHF
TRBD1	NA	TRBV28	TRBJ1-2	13	TGTGCCAGCAGTTTACTGGGACAGGGTCGGTACACCTTC	CASSLLGQGRYTF
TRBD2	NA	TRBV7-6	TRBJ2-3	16	TGTGCCAGCAGCCCCCTGGGCGGGAGTCAGGGAGATACGCAGTATTTT	CASSPLGGSQGDTQYF
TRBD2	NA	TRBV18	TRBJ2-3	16	TGTGCCAGCTCACCAAGACTAGCGGGAGGCACAGATACGCAGTATTTT	CASSPRLAGGTDTQYF
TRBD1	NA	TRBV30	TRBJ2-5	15	TGTGCCTGGAACCCCTGGACAGGGGCGTCGGAGACCCAGTACTTC	CAWNPWTGASETQYF
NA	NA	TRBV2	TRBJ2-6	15	TGTGCCAGCAGCAGACAGGTCTCTGGGGCCAACGTCCTGACTTTC	CASSRQVSGANVLTF
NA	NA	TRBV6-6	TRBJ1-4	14	TGTGCCAGCAGTGACGACAGGCCGTGGGAAAAACTGTTTTTT	CASSDDRPWEKLFF
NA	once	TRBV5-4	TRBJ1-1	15	TGTGCCAGCAGCGCAAGGGGAAGGGGGTGGACTGAAGCTTTCTTT	CASSARGRGWTEAFF
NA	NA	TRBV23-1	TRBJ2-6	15	TGCGCCAGCAGTCACAGAAGATCTGGGGCCAACGTCCTGACTTTC	CASSHRRSGANVLTF
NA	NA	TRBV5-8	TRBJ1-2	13	TGTGCCAGCAGCTTGGGGCAGGGTATCGGCTACACCTTC	CASSLGQGIGYTF
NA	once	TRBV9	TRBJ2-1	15	TGTGCCAGCAGTGCTAGCAGAGCTTCCTACAATGAGCAGTTCTTC	CASSASRASYNEQFF
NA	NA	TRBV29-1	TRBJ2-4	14	TGCAGCGTTGGGAGGGACCCAGCCAAAAACATTCAGTACTTC	CSVGRDPAKNIQYF
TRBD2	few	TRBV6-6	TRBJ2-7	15	TGTGCCAGCAGGACCACTAGCGGAAGCTCCTACGAGCAGTACTTC	CASRTTSGSSYEQYF
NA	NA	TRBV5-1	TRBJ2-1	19	TGCGCCAGCAGCTTAGGGCCCCGGGGCGGGATGAGCTCCTACAATGAGCAGTTCTTC	CASSLGPRGGMSSYNEQFF
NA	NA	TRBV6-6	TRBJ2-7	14	TGTGCCAGCAGTTACTCAGGCCGAGGCTACGAGCAGTACTTC	CASSYSGRGYEQYF
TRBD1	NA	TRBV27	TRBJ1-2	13	TGTGCCAGTTCGACAGGGGGGAACTATGGCTACACCTTC	CASSTGGNYGYTF
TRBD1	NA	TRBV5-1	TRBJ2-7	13	TGCGCCAGCAGCGGCAGGGGGCTGGACGAGCAGTACTTC	CASSGRGLDEQYF
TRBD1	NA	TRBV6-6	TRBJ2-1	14	TGTGCCAGCAGTCCGGGACAGGTAGCCAATGAGCAGTTCTTC	CASSPGQVANEQFF
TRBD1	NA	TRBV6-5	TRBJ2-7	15	TGTGCCAGCAGTTCCCGGGACAGGGGGCAGTACGAGCAGTACTTC	CASSSRDRGQYEQYF
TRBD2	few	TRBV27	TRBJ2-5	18	TGTGCCAGCAGTTTAAGAGGACTAGCGGGAGGTGGAGTGGAGACCCAGTACTTC	CASSLRGLAGGGVETQYF
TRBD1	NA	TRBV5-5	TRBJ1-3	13	TGTGCCAGCAGCAAGGACAGGGGAAACACCATATATTTT	CASSKDRGNTIYF
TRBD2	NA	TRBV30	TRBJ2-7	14	TGTGCCTGGAGTGTGGGAGGGAGCTCCTACGAGCAGTACTTC	CAWSVGGSSYEQYF
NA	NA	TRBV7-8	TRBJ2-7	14	TGTGCCAGCAGCTTATTAGGAGCCTCCTACGAGCAGTACTTC	CASSLLGASYEQYF
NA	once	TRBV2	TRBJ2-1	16	TGTGCCAGCAGTTCGGCTCAGGGGTGGCTAGACAATGAGCAGTTCTTC	CASSSAQGWLDNEQFF
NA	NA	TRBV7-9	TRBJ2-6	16	TGTGCCAGCACCCTTGACAGTCTCTCTGGGGCCAACGTCCTGACTTTC	CASTLDSLSGANVLTF
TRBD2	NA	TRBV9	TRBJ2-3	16	TGTGCCAGCAGCGCAGGACTAGCGCCTAGCACAGATACGCAGTATTTT	CASSAGLAPSTDTQYF
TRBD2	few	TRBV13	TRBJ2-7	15	TGTGCCAGCAGCTTTTTACTAGCGGGAAACTACGAGCAGTACTTC	CASSFLLAGNYEQYF
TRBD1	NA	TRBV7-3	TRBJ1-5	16	TGTGCCAGCAGCTTAACGGGGACAGGGGGCAATCAGCCCCAGCATTTT	CASSLTGTGGNQPQHF
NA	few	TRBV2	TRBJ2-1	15	TGTGCCAGCAGTCCCCAAGGAGTTCGGGTGAATGAGCAGTTCTTC	CASSPQGVRVNEQFF
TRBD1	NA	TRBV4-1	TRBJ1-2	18	TGCGCCAGCGTACCGGGACAGGGGGAGATCCTACCATCTTATGGCTACACCTTC	CASVPGQGEILPSYGYTF
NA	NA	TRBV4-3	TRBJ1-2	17	TGCGCCAGCAGCCCCTACGAAGGGGGAAGGTTAAACTATGGCTACACCTTC	CASSPYEGGRLNYGYTF
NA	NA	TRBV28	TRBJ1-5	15	TGTGCCAGCAGTCTCATATGGGGGGGGGACGGGGCCCAGCATTTT	CASSLIWGGDGAQHF
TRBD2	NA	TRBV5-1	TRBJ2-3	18	TGCGCCAGCAGCCCAGGGTTTAGCGGGATAGGTAGGACAGATACGCAGTATTTT	CASSPGFSGIGRTDTQYF
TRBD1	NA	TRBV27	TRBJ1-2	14	TGTGCCAGCAGTTTAATGGGACAGGGCCATGGCTACACCTTC	CASSLMGQGHGYTF
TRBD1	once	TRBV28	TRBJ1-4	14	TGTGCCAGCAGTTTTCAGGGGGAGGATGAAAAACTGTTTTTT	CASSFQGEDEKLFF
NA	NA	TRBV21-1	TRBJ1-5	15	TGTGCCAGCAAGGACAGGGAAGAGGCCAATCAGCCCCAGCATTTT	CASKDREEANQPQHF
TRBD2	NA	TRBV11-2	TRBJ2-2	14	TGTGCCAGCAGCCCCCGACTAGCGGTAGGGGAGCTGTTTTTT	CASSPRLAVGELFF
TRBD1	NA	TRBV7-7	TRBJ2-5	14	TGTGCCAGCAGCTTTACAGGGGGCGGAGAGACCCAGTACTTC	CASSFTGGGETQYF
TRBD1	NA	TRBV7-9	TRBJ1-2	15	TGTGCCAGCAGCGGCTTGGACAGGGAAGGTCGGGGCTACACCTTC	CASSGLDREGRGYTF
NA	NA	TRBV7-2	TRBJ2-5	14	TGTGCCAGCAGCCGAACCGGACTACAAGAGACCCAGTACTTC	CASSRTGLQETQYF
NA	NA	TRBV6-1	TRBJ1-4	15	TGTGCCAGCAGCAGAAATGAAGGGAGGGGAGAAAAACTGTTTTTT	CASSRNEGRGEKLFF
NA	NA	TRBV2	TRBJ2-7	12	TGTGCCAGCTCAATTCTAGCTTCCGAGCAGTACTTC	CASSILASEQYF
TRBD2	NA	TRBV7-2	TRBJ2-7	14	TGTGCCAGCAGCGTCAGCGGGGGACCCTACGAGCAGTACTTC	CASSVSGGPYEQYF
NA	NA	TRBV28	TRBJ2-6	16	TGTGCCAGCAGTTTACGACTGATATCTGGGGCCAACGTCCTGACTTTC	CASSLRLISGANVLTF
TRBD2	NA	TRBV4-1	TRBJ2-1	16	TGCGCCAGCAGCCAGCCGGGACTAGCGGCTTACAATGAGCAGTTCTTC	CASSQPGLAAYNEQFF
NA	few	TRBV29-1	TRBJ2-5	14	TGCAGCGCCTCCGGAGGGCAGGGAGGAGAGACCCAGTACTTC	CSASGGQGGETQYF
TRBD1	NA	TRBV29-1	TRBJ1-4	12	TGCAGCGCGGGACAGGGACGTGAAAAACTGTTTTTT	CSAGQGREKLFF
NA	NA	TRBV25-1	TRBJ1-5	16	TGTGCCAGCAGTGAAGGGGGGAGTAGGACAAATCAGCCCCAGCATTTT	CASSEGGSRTNQPQHF
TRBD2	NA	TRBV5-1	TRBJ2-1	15	TGCGCCAGCAGCTTCGCGGGGACTAGTTACAGTGAGCAGTTCTTC	CASSFAGTSYSEQFF
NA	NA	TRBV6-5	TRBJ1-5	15	TGTGCCAGCAGTTACTCCGACAGATCCAATCAGCCCCAGCATTTT	CASSYSDRSNQPQHF
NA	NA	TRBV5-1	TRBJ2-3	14	TGCGCCAGCAGCTCCACAGGGAACACAGATACGCAGTATTTT	CASSSTGNTDTQYF